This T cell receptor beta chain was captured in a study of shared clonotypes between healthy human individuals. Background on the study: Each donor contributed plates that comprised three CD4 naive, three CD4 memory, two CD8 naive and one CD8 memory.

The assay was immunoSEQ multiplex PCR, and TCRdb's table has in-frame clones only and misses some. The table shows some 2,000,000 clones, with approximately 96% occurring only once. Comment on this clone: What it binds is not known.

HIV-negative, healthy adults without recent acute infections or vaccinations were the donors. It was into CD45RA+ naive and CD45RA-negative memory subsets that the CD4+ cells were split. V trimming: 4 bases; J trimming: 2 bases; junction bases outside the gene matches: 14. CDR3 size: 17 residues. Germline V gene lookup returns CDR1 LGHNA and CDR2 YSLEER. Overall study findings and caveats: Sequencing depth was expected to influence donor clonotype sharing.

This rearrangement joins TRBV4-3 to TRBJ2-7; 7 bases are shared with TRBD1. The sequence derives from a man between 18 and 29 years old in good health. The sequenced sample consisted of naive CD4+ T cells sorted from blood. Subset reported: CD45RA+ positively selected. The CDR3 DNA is TGCGCCAGCAGCCCCAAGATTATCGGACAGGATCCCTACGAGCAGTACTTC. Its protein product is CASSPKIIGQDPYEQYF.